The 5 T cell receptor beta chains below come from one sample, sequenced in a study of control samples from healthy donors and cancer patients. Only in-frame clones appear in the TCRdb table, and some are missing; sequencing was by immunoSEQ multiplex PCR. The table shows 35,000 to 50,000 clones, with more than 75% occurring only once. Sequencing used PBMCs. The receptors derive from a woman aged 60-75 years with lung cancer.

This clone was picked up a small number of times. The chain is built from TRBV19 and TRBJ2-5, with D hard to call. Trimming took off 3 bases at V and 5 bases at J, with 7 bases between the two ends. This CDR3 comprises 12 residues. Germline CDR1 and CDR2: LNHDA and SQIVND (reference sequence). The CDR3 DNA reads as TGTGCCAGTAGTATGTTTGGGGAGACCCAGTACTTC. Translating gives CASSMFGETQYF.

This chain joins TRBV5-1 and TRBJ2-1; the match to TRBD2 covers 7 bases. Germline V lookup: CDR1 SGHRS, CDR2 YFSETQ. CDR3 size: 15 residues. V lost 0 bases and J lost 6; bases outside the gene matches: 6. The CDR3 sequence is CASSLASSGSNEQFF. CDR3 bases: TGCGCCAGCAGCTTGGCTTCTAGCGGAAGCAATGAGCAGTTCTTC.

The gene calls are TRBV7-2 and TRBJ2-3; D unclear. CDR1 is SGHTA, CDR2 FQGNSA, per germline. Trimming stripped 5 bases from V and 5 bases from J, with 11 bases between. CDR3 length equals 13 residues. The chain's CDR3 is CASSTRKGDTQYF. Here the CDR3 DNA reads TGTGCCAGCAGCACCCGAAAGGGAGATACGCAGTATTTT.

The chain links TRBV27 to TRBJ2-1; D is undetermined. The CDR3 spans 17 residues. Deletions cut 4 bases from V and 8 bases from J, with 24 bases between. Germline V lookup: CDR1 MNHEY, CDR2 SMNVEV (reference sequence). The CDR3 spells CASSSDHYQTTFHEQFF. The CDR3 coding sequence is TGTGCCAGCAGTTCGGACCATTACCAGACAACCTTCCATGAGCAGTTCTTC.

This chain joins TRBV5-6 and TRBJ1-5, with D possibly being TRBD1 (5 bases). The CDR3 consists of 16 residues. Germline V gene data show CDR1 as SGHDT and CDR2 as YYEEEE. The ends were cut back, 2 bases at V and 1 base at J, with 13 bases in the middle. Here the CDR3 DNA reads TGTGCCAGCAGCTTCAGTACAGGCAGAAGCAATCAGCCCCAGCATTTT. Amino acids: CASSFSTGRSNQPQHF.